Listed here are 8 T cell receptor beta chains from one sample, sequenced in a study of blood T cell repertoires in COVID-19. Data came from immunoSEQ multiplex PCR; TCRdb stores just in-frame clones and leaves some out. The table shows about 220,000 clones, with about four fifths occurring only once. The sequenced material came from peripheral blood. The receptors were gathered from a woman of 80 years or more with acute or convalescent COVID-19.

V and J are TRBV10-3 and TRBJ1-5; D may be TRBD1 (5 bases). The germline V gene encodes CDR1 ENHRY and CDR2 SYGVKD. This CDR3 spans 14 amino acids. V gave up 8 bases and J gave up 0 bases, with 11 bases separating them. The CDR3 reads CAIGEGRSNQPQHF. Here the CDR3 DNA reads TGTGCCATCGGGGAGGGGCGTAGCAATCAGCCCCAGCATTTT.

This chain joins TRBV6-5 and TRBJ1-4; a possible D gene is TRBD1 (6 bases). V lost 6 bases and J 0 bases, leaving 8 bases between the germline ends. This CDR3 is 14 amino acids long. In germline, CDR1 is MNHEY, CDR2 SVGAGI. CDR3 sequence (DNA): TGTGCCAGCAGCAGGACAGCAACTAATGAAAAACTGTTTTTT. It codes for CASSRTATNEKLFF.

CDR3 protein: CASSKGDRANSPLHF. CDR3 DNA: TGTGCCAGCAGCAAGGGGGACAGAGCAAATTCACCCCTCCACTTT. The chain recombines TRBV21-1 with TRBJ1-6; the table names TRBD1, a call not compared with the DNA. TRBV21-1 is marked as a pseudogene. This CDR3 has 15 amino acids.

This clone was observed once. This chain connects TRBV4-2 to TRBJ2-4; maybe TRBD1 (6 bases). Per germline, CDR1 LGHNA and CDR2 YNFKEQ. The CDR3 is 22 residues long. With 0 bases removed from V and 5 bases from J, the gap between germline ends came to 32 bases. The CDR3, as DNA: TGTGCCAGCAGCCAAGAATTTCGGGGCAGGGGTGTAACAATGGCCCTAGAAAACATTCAGTACTTC. Its protein product is CASSQEFRGRGVTMALENIQYF.

The chain uses TRBV3-1 (or the pseudogene TRBV3-2) and TRBJ1-2, with D perhaps TRBD1 (5 bases). Trimming removed 4 bases from V and 8 bases from J, with 17 bases in between. Germline values: CDR1 LGHDT, CDR2 YNNKEL (reference sequence). This CDR3 has 14 amino acids. Written as DNA, the CDR3 is TGTGCCAGCAGCCCGACAGCGGGACGGGTGGGCTACACCTTC. Its translation is CASSPTAGRVGYTF.

The chain employs TRBV25-1 and TRBJ1-2; TRBD1 might be the D (6 bases). The CDR3 is made up of 15 amino acids. Deletions cut 1 base from V and 5 bases from J, with 14 bases between. CDR1 is MGHDK, CDR2 SYGVNS, per germline. The chain's CDR3 is CASSESLQGSYGYTF. In DNA form, the CDR3 reads TGTGCCAGCAGTGAATCCCTACAGGGCAGTTATGGCTACACCTTC.

The genes are TRBV9 and TRBJ2-2; D is unresolved. The germline V and J ends were trimmed by 3 bases and 0 bases, with 6 bases remaining between them. This CDR3 is 14 amino acids long. Germline loops: CDR1 SGDLS, CDR2 YYNGEE. CDR3 in amino acids: CASSAATNTGELFF. For the CDR3, the DNA is TGTGCCAGCAGCGCCGCTACGAACACCGGGGAGCTGTTTTTT.

The CDR3 coding sequence is TGTGCCACCAGTGAGGGCCTCTTGGATACGCAGTATTTT. Its translation is CATSEGLLDTQYF. This chain connects TRBV24-1 to TRBJ2-3; D gene ambiguous. CDR3 length equals 13 residues. CDR1 is KGHDR, CDR2 SFDVKD, per germline. V was clipped by 4 bases and J by 6 bases, with 10 bases between them.